This passage covers 9 T cell receptor beta chains from one sample sequenced in a study of T cell repertoires in cytomegalovirus infection. One entry per CDR3 protein, called by TCRdb with MiXCR from the reads. The sample carries roughly 640,000 distinct CDR3 sequences, more than 20% recorded once. Input material: CD8+ T cells from PBMCs. Receptors originate from a human donor in good health (CMV status not recorded). Some clones in this sample may be carry-over from other donors' samples.

This clonotype appeared many times. This rearrangement joins TRBV7-9 to TRBJ1-1; D remains unclear. The CDR3 spans 12 residues. V lost 4 bases, J lost 1 base, and 4 bases lay in between. Germline assignment: CDR1 SEHNR and CDR2 FQNEAQ (reference sequence). CDR3 sequence: CASSYENTEAFF. The CDR3 DNA follows: TGTGCCAGCAGCTACGAGAACACTGAAGCTTTCTTT.

The sample holds many counts of this clonotype. The CDR3 DNA sequence: TGTGCCAGTAGCAAGGGATGGTGGAGCACAGATACGCAGTATTTT. This translates into CASSKGWWSTDTQYF. V gene TRBV19 combines with J gene TRBJ2-3; D is unclear. V was clipped by 6 bases and J by 0 bases, with 13 bases between them. CDR1 is LNHDA and CDR2 is SQIVND in the germline V gene (reference sequence). The CDR3 has 15 residues.

This clonotype has a handful of counts. This rearrangement joins TRBV14 to TRBJ2-5; D gene ambiguous. This CDR3 is built from 14 residues. V was shortened by 3 bases and J by 4 bases, with 12 bases between the two germline ends. Germline V gives CDR1 SGHDN, CDR2 FVKESK. The CDR3 nucleotides read TGTGCCAGCAGCCAGAGAAGTGGATTAGAGACCCAGTACTTC. It encodes CASSQRSGLETQYF.

This clonotype was seen a few times. CDR3 protein: CASSFWATGGNEQFF. CDR3 nucleotide sequence: TGTGCCAGCAGCTTTTGGGCGACAGGGGGCAATGAGCAGTTCTTC. The chain employs TRBV7-9 and TRBJ2-1; 9 nucleotides agree with TRBD1. CDR1 and CDR2 from the germline V gene are SEHNR and FQNEAQ (reference sequence). Trimming at V came to 3 bases and at J to 6 bases, leaving 6 bases not matched to a gene. The CDR3 spans 15 residues.

This clonotype has a count of ten or more. V is TRBV12-3 or TRBV12-4 and J is TRBJ2-7; 8 positions agree with TRBD2. The CDR3 contains 13 residues. The V gene end was trimmed by 6 bases and the J gene end by 6 bases; junction bases not matched to a gene: 7. CDR3 coding DNA: TGTGCCAGCAGCTCGGGACTAGGAACCGAGCAGTACGTC. Amino acid sequence: CASSSGLGTEQYV.

V is TRBV14 and J is TRBJ2-1; the D is unclear. Germline V gives CDR1 SGHDN, CDR2 FVKESK. The V and J ends lost 4 bases and 7 bases respectively, with 14 bases between them. This CDR3 has 14 amino acids. CDR3 sequence: CASSPLVLFNEQFF. The CDR3 DNA reads TGTGCCAGCAGCCCTCTAGTACTTTTTAATGAGCAGTTCTTC.

This clonotype was counted many times. The J gene is TRBJ2-1, the V gene TRBV11-3, with 10 positions matching TRBD1. The CDR3 spans 18 residues. After removal of 2 bases from V and 5 bases from J, the junction contained 12 bases not matched to a gene. Looked up from germline, CDR1 is SGHNT and CDR2 is YENEEA. DNA of the CDR3: TGTGCCAGCAGCTTATTCGCTACTGGACAGGGGGTGGACAATGAGCAGTTCTTC. This gives the protein CASSLFATGQGVDNEQFF.

The V call is TRBV2, the J call TRBJ2-7, with 7 bases identical to TRBD1. The CDR3 covers 14 residues. Germline values: CDR1 SNHLY, CDR2 FYNNEI. Trimming at V came to 3 bases and at J to 1 base, leaving 3 bases not matched to a gene. CDR3 amino acids: CASSDEQGSYEQYF. Here the CDR3 DNA reads TGTGCCAGCAGTGATGAACAGGGGTCCTACGAGCAGTACTTC.

Only a few counts were recorded for this clonotype. The V and J genes are TRBV28 and TRBJ2-7; 8 bases agree with TRBD1. Germline CDR1 reads MDHEN; CDR2 reads SYDVKM. CDR3 length: 13 residues. V lost 2 bases, J lost 7 bases, and 4 bases stayed unmatched. DNA of the CDR3: TGTGCCAGCAGTTTAGGGACAGGCTGGGAGCAGTACGTC. Its protein is CASSLGTGWEQYV.